This T cell receptor (beta chain) was captured by sequencing in a study of high-grade serous ovarian cancer treatment subgroups (dated by TCRdb to the early 2020s). Turning to the overall study: Sequencing yielded a mean of approximately 15,000 reads and some 7,000 unique TCR beta rearrangements per sample. The study profiled TCR beta repertoires in high-grade serous ovarian cancer patients grouped by complete gross resection or neoadjuvant chemotherapy response under a laparoscopic triage algorithm. A cohort of approximately 30 patients was included: some 10 with no residual disease after primary surgery (R0), some 10 who were excellent NACT responders, and some 10 who were poor NACT responders. In total there were more than 75 samples, since every patient provided one primary tumor sample and two metastatic tumor samples. General findings and caveats noted by the study authors: Repertoire similarity ranging from about 0.11 to 0.85 was observed between tumors from the same patient, whereas almost no similarity was observed between different patients. Spatial information was not captured by bulk tumor TCR sequencing, so insight into HGSC tumor complexity and diversity was limited. The TCR repertoire analyses centered on CDR3, leaving CDR1 and CDR2 unanalyzed. TCR clonal relatedness correlated positively with neoantigen level and, by trend, with copy number variation and mutation load from whole-genome sequencing.

The germline V gene (reference sequence) provides CDR1 LNHDA and CDR2 SQIVND. V loses 5 bases, J loses 4 bases, and the germline ends lie 21 bases apart. The CDR3 runs 16 residues from the cysteine to the phenylalanine. The entry retains the CDR3 DNA only, 48 bases that are in frame from base 1. The 85 to 95 tumor samples underwent high-throughput TCR profiling with ImmunoSEQ. Regarding the original processing steps: To measure repertoire diversity, the metrics used were richness (unique productive sequences), clonality, evenness and relatedness, and the Bhattacharyya coefficient was used to assess similarity between samples. A sensitivity analysis excluded TCRs with fewer than two reads and gave consistent conclusions. What TCRdb holds here is the immuneACCESS table cut down to in-frame rearrangements. Part of the clones is not present; checked against another copy, under half of the missing clones reflect an unresolved V gene, and the others are unexplained. Clonal size and the V and J genes are those of that table, whereas D and trimming came from the DNA. The sample table records around 8,000 clones; approximately 78% of these occur just once. Jointly, the top ten make up nearly 6% of the sample.

With respect to this clone: Its binding antigen is unknown. Per-base qualities were not stored, and no clone one base away is much larger.

Tumor samples were obtained before definitive surgery or chemotherapy. The MD Anderson Biospecimen Extraction Resource handled genomic DNA extraction, while the MD Anderson Cancer Genomics Laboratory carried out the TCR sequencing. The rearrangement joined TRBV19 to TRBJ2-7; there is no confident call for the D gene. The clonotype originates from a human donor with high-grade serous ovarian cancer. Sequenced material: tumor tissue. The CDR3 protein sequence reads: CASSPPPWDPKYEQYF. The DNA reads TGTGCCAGTAGTCCCCCCCCGTGGGATCCCAAATACGAGCAGTACTTC.